Below, one TCR beta chain is given with its context. CDR3 length: 14 amino acids. Germline CDR1 is SGHVS and CDR2 is FQNEAQ. Trimming took 2 bases from V and 5 from J, leaving 12 bases between them. Profiling relied on immunoSEQ multiplex PCR, and the TCRdb table lists in-frame clones only, not all of them. This sample has approximately 76,000 clones; 65% to 90% occur once, and the top ten carry about 5.1%. The data originate from a study of technical replicates of blood from several donors. The sequencing sample was made of PBMCs. The chain links TRBV7-8 to TRBJ2-5, with unresolved D. This clonotype was obtained from a human donor in good health. Some clones in this sample may be carry-over from other donors' samples. CDR3 DNA sequence: TGTGCCAGCAGCTTAAACCTAGACCGTGAGACCCAGTACTTC. This gives the protein CASSLNLDRETQYF.